This record looks at one TCR beta chain sequence and its context. Many counts were recorded for this clonotype. Its antigen is not yet known. No much larger clonotype is one base removed from it; base qualities were not supplied. The sample is drawn from a study of CD8 T cells in ankylosing spondylitis (dated by TCRdb to the late 2010s). Background on the whole study: The study set out to find disease-linked TCR variants by profiling T cell receptor beta repertoires in ankylosing spondylitis patients and healthy donors. The full study cohort was made up of under 30 ankylosing spondylitis patients and roughly 100 healthy donors. Peripheral blood samples were taken, and synovial fluid was additionally collected from ankylosing spondylitis patients.

TCRdb shows the sequencer as Illumina HiSeq 2500. Quantitative 5'-RACE with molecular barcodes was the method used to prepare the TCR beta libraries. From the authors' description of their analysis: A new computational method based on a probabilistic model of VDJ rearrangement was used to identify disease-linked TCR variants. In TCRdb, the public reads were trimmed at Q25 with fastp and aligned with MiXCR, with productive beta chains retained. Here each entry gathers all rows of one CDR3 protein and keeps the most common genes and DNA. TCRdb, not the original authors, processed these V and J calls. Counted in this sample were 150,000 to 200,000 distinct CDR3 sequences; 9.5% to 13% of them appeared once. The ten largest clonotypes hold 29% of the sample. Study-level results and caveats: A CD8+ phenotype was shown by the disease-linked clones, which were found at relatively low frequencies in peripheral blood. Significant enrichment of the disease-linked clones was reported in matched synovial fluid samples from ankylosing spondylitis patients. Blood from ankylosing spondylitis patients appeared to be characterized by a TCR beta motif composed of roughly 8 highly homologous amino acid variants. Some TCR beta motif variants had previously been reported in synovial fluid and blood of reactive arthritis patients, which suggested common disease-initiation mechanisms.

The sequenced sample was blood, either unsorted or a sorted T cell fraction (not recorded which). The receptor was derived from a male donor with ankylosing spondylitis or in good health (not recorded which).

This receptor carries the CDR3 CASSLGLAGSNEQFF. The DNA reads as follows: TGTGCCAGCAGTTTAGGACTAGCGGGAAGCAATGAGCAGTTCTTC. Recombination connected TRBV12-3 or TRBV12-4 to TRBJ2-1, with 11 middle bases fitting TRBD2. The germline V and J ends show losses of 1 base and 6 bases respectively, and no gene match explains 2 bases of the junction. From the cysteine up to the phenylalanine, the CDR3 has a length of 15 residues. Of all the DNA, just the CDR3 is kept, 45 bases in frame from base 1.